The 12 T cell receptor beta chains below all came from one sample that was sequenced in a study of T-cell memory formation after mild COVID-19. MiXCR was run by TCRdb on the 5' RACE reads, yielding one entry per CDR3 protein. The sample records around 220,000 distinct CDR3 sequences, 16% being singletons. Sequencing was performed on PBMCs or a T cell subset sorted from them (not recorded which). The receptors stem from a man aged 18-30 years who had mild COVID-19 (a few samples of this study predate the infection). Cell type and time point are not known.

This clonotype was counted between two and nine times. Written as DNA, the CDR3 is TGTGCCAGCAGCTCCAACTCCGCGGGGGGCAGCTATGGCTACACCTTC. This translates into CASSSNSAGGSYGYTF. The genes are TRBV7-9 and TRBJ1-2; D might be TRBD1 (6 bases). The CDR3 has 16 amino acids. The ends were cut back, 4 bases at V and 4 bases at J, with 19 bases in the middle. Germline V gene sequence: CDR1 SEHNR, CDR2 FQNEAQ (reference sequence).

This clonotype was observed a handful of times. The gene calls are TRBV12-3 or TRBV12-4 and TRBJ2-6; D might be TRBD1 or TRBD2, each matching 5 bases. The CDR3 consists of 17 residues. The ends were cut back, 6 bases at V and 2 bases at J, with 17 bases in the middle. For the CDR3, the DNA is TGTGCCAGCAGCCCCACCACCGGGGACCCTGGGGCCAACGTCCTGACTTTC. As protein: CASSPTTGDPGANVLTF.

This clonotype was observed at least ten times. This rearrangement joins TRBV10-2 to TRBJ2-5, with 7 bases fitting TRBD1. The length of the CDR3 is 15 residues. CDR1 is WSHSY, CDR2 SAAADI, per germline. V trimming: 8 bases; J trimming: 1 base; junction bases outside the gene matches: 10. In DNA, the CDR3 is TGCGCCAGCCTAGAGGCAGGGGGAGTCCAAGAGACCCAGTACTTC. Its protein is CASLEAGGVQETQYF.

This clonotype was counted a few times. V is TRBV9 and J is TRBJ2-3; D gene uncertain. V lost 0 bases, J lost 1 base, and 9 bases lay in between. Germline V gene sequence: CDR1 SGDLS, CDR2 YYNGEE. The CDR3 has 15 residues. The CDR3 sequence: CASSVGTGGTDTQYF. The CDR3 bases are TGTGCCAGCAGCGTAGGAACGGGCGGCACAGATACGCAGTATTTT.

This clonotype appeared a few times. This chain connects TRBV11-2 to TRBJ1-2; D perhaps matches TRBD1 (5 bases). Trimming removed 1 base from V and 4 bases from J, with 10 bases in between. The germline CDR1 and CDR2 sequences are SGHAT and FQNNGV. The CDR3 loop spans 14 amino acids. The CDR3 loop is CASSLGQGVYGYTF. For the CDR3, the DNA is TGTGCCAGCAGCTTAGGGCAGGGAGTCTATGGCTACACCTTC. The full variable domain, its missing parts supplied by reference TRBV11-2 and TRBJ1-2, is EAGVAQSPRYKIIEKRQSVAFWCNPISGHATLYWYQQILGQGPKLLIQFQNNGVVDDSQLPKDRFSAERLKGVDSTLKIQPAKLEDSAVYLCASSLGQGVYGYTFGSGTRLTVV.

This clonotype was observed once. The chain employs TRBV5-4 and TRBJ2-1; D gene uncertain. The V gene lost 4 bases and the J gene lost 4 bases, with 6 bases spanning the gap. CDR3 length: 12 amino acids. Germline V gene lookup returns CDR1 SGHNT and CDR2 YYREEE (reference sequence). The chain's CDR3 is CASSAVYNEQFF. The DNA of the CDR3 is TGTGCCAGCAGCGCGGTATACAATGAGCAGTTCTTC.

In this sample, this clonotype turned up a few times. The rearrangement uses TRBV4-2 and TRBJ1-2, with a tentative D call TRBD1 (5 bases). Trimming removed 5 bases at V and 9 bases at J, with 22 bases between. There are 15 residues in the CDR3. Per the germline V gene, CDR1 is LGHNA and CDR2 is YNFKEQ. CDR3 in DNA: TGTGCCAGCAGCAAAGGAGGGGAAGCCTCTATTAGCTACACCTTC. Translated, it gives CASSKGGEASISYTF.

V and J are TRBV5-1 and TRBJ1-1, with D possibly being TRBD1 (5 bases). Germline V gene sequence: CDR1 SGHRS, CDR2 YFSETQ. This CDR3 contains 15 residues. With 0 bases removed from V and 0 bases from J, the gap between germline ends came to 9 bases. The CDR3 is CASSLGGGVNTEAFF. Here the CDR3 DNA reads TGCGCCAGCAGCTTGGGGGGCGGAGTGAACACTGAAGCTTTCTTT.

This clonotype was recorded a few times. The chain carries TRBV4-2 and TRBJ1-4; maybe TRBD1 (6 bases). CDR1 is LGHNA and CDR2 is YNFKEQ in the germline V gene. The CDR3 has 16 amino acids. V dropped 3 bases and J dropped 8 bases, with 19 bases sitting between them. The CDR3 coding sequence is TGTGCCAGCAGCCATGACCCGATCGGACAGCGGGAAAAACTGTTTTTT. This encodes CASSHDPIGQREKLFF.

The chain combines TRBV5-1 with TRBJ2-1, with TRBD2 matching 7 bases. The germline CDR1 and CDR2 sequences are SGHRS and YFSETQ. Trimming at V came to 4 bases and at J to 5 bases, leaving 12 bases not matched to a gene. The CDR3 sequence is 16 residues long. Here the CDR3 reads CASSGALWAGDNEQFF. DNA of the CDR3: TGCGCCAGCAGCGGCGCCCTCTGGGCGGGGGACAATGAGCAGTTCTTC.

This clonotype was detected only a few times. CDR3 DNA: TGTGCCAGCAGCTTAGAACCGGGTTCCTACGAGCAGTACGTC. Encoded protein: CASSLEPGSYEQYV. This chain joins TRBV11-2 and TRBJ2-7; D unclear. Germline CDR1 reads SGHAT; CDR2 reads FQNNGV. V lost 0 bases and J lost 1, with 7 bases in between. The CDR3 runs 14 residues.

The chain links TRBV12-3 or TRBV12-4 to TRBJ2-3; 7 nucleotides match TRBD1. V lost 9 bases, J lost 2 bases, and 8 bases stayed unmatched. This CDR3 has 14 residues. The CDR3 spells CASEKGQHTDTQYF. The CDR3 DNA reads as TGTGCCAGTGAGAAGGGACAGCACACAGATACGCAGTATTTT.